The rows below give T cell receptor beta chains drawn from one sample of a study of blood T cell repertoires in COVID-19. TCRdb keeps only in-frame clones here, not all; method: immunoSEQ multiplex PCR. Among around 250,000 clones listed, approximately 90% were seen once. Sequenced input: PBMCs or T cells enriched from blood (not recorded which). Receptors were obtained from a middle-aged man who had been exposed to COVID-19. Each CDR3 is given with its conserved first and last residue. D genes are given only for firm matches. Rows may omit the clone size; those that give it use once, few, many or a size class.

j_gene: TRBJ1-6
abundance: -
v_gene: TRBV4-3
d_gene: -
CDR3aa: CASSQGVEGSPGSYNSPLHF
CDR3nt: TGCGCCAGCAGCCAAGGGGTGGAGGGCAGCCCCGGCTCCTATAATTCACCCCTCCACTTT

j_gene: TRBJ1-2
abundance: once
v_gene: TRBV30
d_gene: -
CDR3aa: CACREAANYGYTF
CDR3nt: TGTGCCTGTAGAGAGGCGGCTAACTATGGCTACACCTTC

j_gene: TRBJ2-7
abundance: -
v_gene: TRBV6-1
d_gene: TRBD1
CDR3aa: CASSERGRTGGLYEQYF
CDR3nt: TGTGCCAGCAGTGAAAGAGGGAGAACAGGGGGCCTCTACGAGCAGTACTTC

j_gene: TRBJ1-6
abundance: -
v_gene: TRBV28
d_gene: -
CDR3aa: CATTKTTDNSPLHF
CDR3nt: TGTGCCACCACAAAGACGACTGATAATTCACCCCTCCACTTT

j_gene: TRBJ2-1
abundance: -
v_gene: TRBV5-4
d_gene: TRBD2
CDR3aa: CASSLQLAGVNEQFF
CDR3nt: TGTGCCAGCAGCTTGCAACTAGCGGGAGTCAATGAGCAGTTCTTC

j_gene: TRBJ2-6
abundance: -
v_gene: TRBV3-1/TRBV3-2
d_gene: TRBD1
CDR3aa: CASSQEGQGDSGANVLTF
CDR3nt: TGTGCCAGCAGCCAAGAAGGACAGGGGGATTCTGGGGCCAACGTCCTGACTTTC

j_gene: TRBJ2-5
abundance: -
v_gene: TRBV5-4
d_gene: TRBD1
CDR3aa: CASRQNTGGETQYF
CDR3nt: TGTGCCAGCAGACAGAATACAGGGGGCGAGACCCAGTACTTC

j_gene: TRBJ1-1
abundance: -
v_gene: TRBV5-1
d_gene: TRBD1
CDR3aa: CASSPTGYIDTEAFF
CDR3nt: TGCGCCAGCAGTCCGACAGGGTACATCGACACTGAAGCTTTCTTT

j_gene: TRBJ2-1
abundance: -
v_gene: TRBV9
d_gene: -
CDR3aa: CASSVSGTFSYNEQFF
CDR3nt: TGTGCCAGCAGCGTATCAGGGACTTTCTCCTACAATGAGCAGTTCTTC

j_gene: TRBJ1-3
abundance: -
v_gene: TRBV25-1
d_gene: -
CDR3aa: CASSEIGVPSSGNTIYF
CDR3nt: TGTGCCAGCAGTGAAATAGGGGTCCCCTCCTCTGGAAACACCATATATTTT

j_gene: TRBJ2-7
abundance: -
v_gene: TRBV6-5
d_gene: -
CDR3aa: CASSLGESYEQYF
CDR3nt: TGTGCCAGCAGTCTAGGCGAATCCTACGAGCAGTACTTC

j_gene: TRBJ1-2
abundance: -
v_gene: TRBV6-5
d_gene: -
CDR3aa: CASSPQSNVYGYTF
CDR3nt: TGTGCCAGCAGTCCCCAGTCCAACGTGTATGGCTACACCTTC

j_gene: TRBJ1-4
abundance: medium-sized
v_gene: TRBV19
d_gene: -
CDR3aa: CASSAQTGRGEKLFF
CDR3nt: TGTGCCAGTAGTGCCCAAACAGGGAGGGGCGAAAAACTGTTTTTT

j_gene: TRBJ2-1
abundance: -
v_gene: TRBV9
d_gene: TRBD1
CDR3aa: CASSVGQGLVNEQFF
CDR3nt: TGTGCCAGCAGCGTAGGACAGGGCCTTGTAAATGAGCAGTTCTTC

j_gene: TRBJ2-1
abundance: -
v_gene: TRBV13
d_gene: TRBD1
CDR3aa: CASSKSQDRENEQFF
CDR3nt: TGTGCCAGCAGCAAGAGTCAGGACAGGGAAAATGAGCAGTTCTTC

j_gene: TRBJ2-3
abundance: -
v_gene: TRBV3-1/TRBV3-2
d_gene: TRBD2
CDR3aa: CASSQVPLAGSTDTQYF
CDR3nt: TGTGCCAGCAGCCAAGTCCCGCTAGCGGGGAGCACAGATACGCAGTATTTT

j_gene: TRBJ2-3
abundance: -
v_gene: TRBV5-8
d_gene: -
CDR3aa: CASSSRVGTDTQYF
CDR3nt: TGTGCCAGCAGCTCGAGGGTTGGCACAGATACGCAGTATTTT

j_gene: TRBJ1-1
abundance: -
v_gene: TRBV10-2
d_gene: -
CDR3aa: CASSERGLGTEAFF
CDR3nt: TGCGCCAGCAGTGAGCGGGGGTTGGGCACTGAAGCTTTCTTT

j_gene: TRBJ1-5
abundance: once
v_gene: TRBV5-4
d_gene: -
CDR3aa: CASSLRGAGQPQHF
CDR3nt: TGTGCCAGCAGCTTAAGGGGTGCAGGGCAGCCCCAGCATTTT

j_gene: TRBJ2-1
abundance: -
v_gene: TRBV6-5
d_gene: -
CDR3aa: CASKGGLEQFF
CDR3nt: TGTGCCAGCAAAGGGGGTTTGGAGCAGTTCTTC

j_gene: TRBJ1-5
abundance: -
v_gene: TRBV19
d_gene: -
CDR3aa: CASSISGRSQPQHF
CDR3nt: TGTGCCAGTAGTATATCAGGGCGAAGTCAGCCCCAGCATTTT

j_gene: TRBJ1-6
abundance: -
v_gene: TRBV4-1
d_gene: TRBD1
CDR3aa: CASSPTVGQINSPLHF
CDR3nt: TGCGCCAGCAGCCCGACCGTGGGACAGATTAATTCACCCCTCCACTTT

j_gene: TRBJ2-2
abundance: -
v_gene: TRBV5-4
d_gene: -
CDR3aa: CASSLAPPGSNTGELFF
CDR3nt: TGTGCCAGCAGCTTGGCCCCCCCGGGGTCGAACACCGGGGAGCTGTTTTTT

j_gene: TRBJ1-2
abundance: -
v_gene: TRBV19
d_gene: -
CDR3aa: CASSRSASTNYGYTF
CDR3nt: TGTGCCAGTAGTAGGAGCGCGAGTACGAACTATGGCTACACCTTC

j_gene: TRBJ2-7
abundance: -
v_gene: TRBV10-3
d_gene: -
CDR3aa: CAISTERGGDAYEQYF
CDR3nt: TGTGCCATCAGTACCGAGAGAGGGGGGGATGCCTACGAGCAGTACTTC

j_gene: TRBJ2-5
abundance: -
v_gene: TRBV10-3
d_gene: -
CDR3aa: CAISGVGAQETQYF
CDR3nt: TGTGCCATCAGTGGGGTAGGGGCCCAAGAGACCCAGTACTTC

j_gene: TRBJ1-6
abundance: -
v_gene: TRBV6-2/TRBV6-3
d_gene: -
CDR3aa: CASSYPGEYSPLHF
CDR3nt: TGTGCCAGCAGTTACCCGGGGGAGTATTCACCCCTCCACTTT

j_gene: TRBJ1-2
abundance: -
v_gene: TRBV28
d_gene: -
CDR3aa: CASSPGGAEGQGYGYTF
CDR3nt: TGTGCCAGCAGCCCCGGGGGGGCCGAGGGGCAGGGGTATGGCTACACCTTC

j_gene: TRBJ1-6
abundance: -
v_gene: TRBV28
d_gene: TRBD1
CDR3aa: CASSNHPGTGVHSPLHF
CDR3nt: TGTGCCAGCAGTAACCACCCCGGGACAGGGGTTCATTCACCCCTCCACTTT

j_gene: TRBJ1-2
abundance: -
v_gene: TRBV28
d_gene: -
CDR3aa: CASSSQGRVGYTF
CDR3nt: TGTGCCAGCAGTTCGCAGGGAAGGGTTGGCTACACCTTC

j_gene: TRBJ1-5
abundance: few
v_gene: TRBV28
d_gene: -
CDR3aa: CASSLRLNSNQPQHF
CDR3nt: TGTGCCAGCAGTTTGCGCCTCAATAGCAATCAGCCCCAGCATTTT

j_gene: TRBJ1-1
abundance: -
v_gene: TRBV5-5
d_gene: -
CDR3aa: CASSLVSGAGTEAFF
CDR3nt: TGTGCCAGCAGCTTGGTTTCAGGGGCGGGCACTGAAGCTTTCTTT

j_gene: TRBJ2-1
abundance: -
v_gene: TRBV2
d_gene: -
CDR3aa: CASSATDFKPANEQFF
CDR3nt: TGTGCCAGCAGTGCGACTGATTTTAAGCCCGCCAATGAGCAGTTCTTC

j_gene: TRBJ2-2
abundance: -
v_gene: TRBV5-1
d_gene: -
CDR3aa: CASSFSAQSNTGELFF
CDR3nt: TGCGCCAGCAGCTTTAGTGCCCAATCGAACACCGGGGAGCTGTTTTTT

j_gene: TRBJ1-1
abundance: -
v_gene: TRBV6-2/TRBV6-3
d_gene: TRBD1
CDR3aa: CASSYSRDRTSTEAFF
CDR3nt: TGTGCCAGCAGTTACTCAAGGGACAGGACGAGCACTGAAGCTTTCTTT

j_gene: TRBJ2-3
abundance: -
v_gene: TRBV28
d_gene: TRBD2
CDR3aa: CASSSPGLAGGGADTQYF
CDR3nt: TGTGCCAGCAGCTCACCGGGACTAGCGGGAGGGGGTGCAGATACGCAGTATTTT

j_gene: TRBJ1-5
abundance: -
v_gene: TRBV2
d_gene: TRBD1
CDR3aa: CASSKQGTDFSNQPQHF
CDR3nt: TGTGCCAGCAGTAAACAAGGGACAGACTTTAGCAATCAGCCCCAGCATTTT

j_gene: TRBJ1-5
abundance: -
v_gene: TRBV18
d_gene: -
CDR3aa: CASSPDRNQPQHF
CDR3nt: TGTGCCAGCTCACCCGACAGGAATCAGCCCCAGCATTTT

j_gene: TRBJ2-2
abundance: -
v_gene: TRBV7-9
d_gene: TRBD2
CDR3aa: CASSPSGRNTGELFF
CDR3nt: TGTGCCAGCAGCCCTAGCGGGAGGAACACCGGGGAGCTGTTTTTT

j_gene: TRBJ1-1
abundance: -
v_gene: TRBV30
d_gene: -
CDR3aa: CAWIKNGGAAFF
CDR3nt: TGTGCCTGGATTAAGAATGGAGGGGCCGCTTTCTTT

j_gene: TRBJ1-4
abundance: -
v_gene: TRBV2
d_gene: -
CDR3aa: CASRGHSTNEKLFF
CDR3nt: TGTGCCAGCAGAGGACACTCAACTAATGAAAAACTGTTTTTT

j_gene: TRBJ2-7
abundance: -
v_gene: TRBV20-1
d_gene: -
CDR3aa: CSARSGYEQYF
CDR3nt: TGCAGTGCTAGGTCGGGTTACGAGCAGTACTTC

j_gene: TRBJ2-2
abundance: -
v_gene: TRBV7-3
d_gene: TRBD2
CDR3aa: CASSSQQGCASGRILHGELFF
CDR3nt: TGTGCCAGCAGCTCCCAACAAGGGTGCGCTAGCGGGAGGATATTACACGGGGAGCTGTTTTTT

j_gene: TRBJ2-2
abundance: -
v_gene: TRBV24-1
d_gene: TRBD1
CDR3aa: CATSDPGQGATGELFF
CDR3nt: TGTGCCACCAGTGATCCGGGACAGGGGGCGACCGGGGAGCTGTTTTTT

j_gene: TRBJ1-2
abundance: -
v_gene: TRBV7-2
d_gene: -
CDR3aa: CASSSHPSDSYGYTF
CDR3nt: TGTGCCAGCAGCTCTCATCCGTCTGACAGCTATGGCTACACCTTC

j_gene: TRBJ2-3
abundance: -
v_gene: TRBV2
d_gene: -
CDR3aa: CASRVLDSTDTQYF
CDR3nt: TGTGCCAGCAGAGTACTAGACAGCACAGATACGCAGTATTTT

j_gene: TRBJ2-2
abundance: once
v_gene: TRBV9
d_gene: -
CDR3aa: CASSAGLGELFF
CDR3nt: TGTGCCAGCAGCGCAGGGCTGGGGGAGCTGTTTTTT

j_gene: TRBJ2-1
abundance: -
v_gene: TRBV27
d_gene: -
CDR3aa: CASSAYSYRQDNEQFF
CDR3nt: TGTGCCAGCAGTGCGTACAGTTACCGCCAAGACAATGAGCAGTTCTTC